The rows below give T cell receptor beta chains drawn from one sample of a study of breast tumors, draining lymph nodes, adjacent tissues. TCRdb independently ran MiXCR on the multiplex PCR reads; one entry per CDR3 protein. The sample shows about 130,000 distinct CDR3 sequences, more than 20% of them seen only once. The sequenced material came from axillary lymph node tissue. The receptors shown here come from a female donor with breast cancer. Some clones in this sample may be carry-over from other donors' samples. Both conserved end residues are part of each CDR3. The order of the fields is clone size, V gene, J gene, D gene, CDR3 DNA, CDR3 protein. The D gene is left open where the match is weak. Size is omitted from some rows. Given values are once, few, many or a class for expanded clones.

abundance: many; v_gene: TRBV29-1; j_gene: TRBJ2-5; d_gene: NA; CDR3nt: TGCAGCGCCATGGGGCCACAAGAGACCCAGTACTTC; CDR3aa: CSAMGPQETQYF
abundance: many; v_gene: TRBV19; j_gene: TRBJ2-7; d_gene: TRBD1; CDR3nt: TGTGCCAGTAGCCGGACAGGGGGCTACGAGCAGTACTTC; CDR3aa: CASSRTGGYEQYF
abundance: once; v_gene: TRBV7-8; j_gene: TRBJ2-7; d_gene: TRBD1; CDR3nt: TGTGCCAGCAGCTTACAGTCTCGCGAATCGTGGGACAGGGCCTTTTACGAGCAGTACTTC; CDR3aa: CASSLQSRESWDRAFYEQYF
abundance: NA; v_gene: TRBV28; j_gene: TRBJ2-1; d_gene: NA; CDR3nt: TGTGCCAGCAGTTTATTGCACAATGAGCAGTTCTTC; CDR3aa: CASSLLHNEQFF
abundance: many; v_gene: TRBV5-1; j_gene: TRBJ2-7; d_gene: NA; CDR3nt: TGCGCCAGCAGGGAACAGGTTTCCTACGAGCAGTACTTC; CDR3aa: CASREQVSYEQYF
abundance: NA; v_gene: TRBV28; j_gene: TRBJ1-3; d_gene: NA; CDR3nt: TGTGCCAGCAAGAAGACAGCTGGAAACGCCATATACTTT; CDR3aa: CASKKTAGNAIYF
abundance: many; v_gene: TRBV24-1; j_gene: TRBJ2-3; d_gene: NA; CDR3nt: TGTGCCACCAGTGATTCTAAGGGGGGAAGCACAGATACGCAGTATTTT; CDR3aa: CATSDSKGGSTDTQYF
abundance: many; v_gene: TRBV4-2; j_gene: TRBJ2-1; d_gene: TRBD2; CDR3nt: TGTGCCAGCAGCCAACTCGAACTTAGCGGGATGGATATCAATGAGCAGTTCTTC; CDR3aa: CASSQLELSGMDINEQFF
abundance: many; v_gene: TRBV9; j_gene: TRBJ2-7; d_gene: TRBD2; CDR3nt: TGTGCCAGCAGCGTCGGGACTAGCGGGATCTCAGTCCACGAGCAGTACTTC; CDR3aa: CASSVGTSGISVHEQYF
abundance: many; v_gene: TRBV6-6; j_gene: TRBJ1-2; d_gene: NA; CDR3nt: TGTGCCAGCAGTTACGGCAGGGCTAACTATGGCTACACCTTC; CDR3aa: CASSYGRANYGYTF
abundance: NA; v_gene: TRBV7-9; j_gene: TRBJ2-7; d_gene: NA; CDR3nt: TGTGCCAGCAGCAGCGGACCCCAGCACGAGCAGTGCTTC; CDR3aa: CASSSGPQHEQCF
abundance: many; v_gene: TRBV5-8; j_gene: TRBJ2-7; d_gene: TRBD2; CDR3nt: TGTGCCAGCAGCCCTCTAGCGGTCCTTAGGGAGCAGTACTTC; CDR3aa: CASSPLAVLREQYF
abundance: many; v_gene: TRBV20-1; j_gene: TRBJ2-6; d_gene: NA; CDR3nt: TGCAGTGCTAGAGATTTGGCGGGGGCCAACGTCCTGACTTTC; CDR3aa: CSARDLAGANVLTF
abundance: once; v_gene: TRBV20-1; j_gene: TRBJ2-3; d_gene: TRBD2; CDR3nt: TGCAGTGCTCCCCGGCTAGCGGAAGAAGGAGATACGCGGTATTTT; CDR3aa: CSAPRLAEEGDTRYF
abundance: many; v_gene: TRBV5-5; j_gene: TRBJ2-2; d_gene: NA; CDR3nt: TGTGCCAGCAGCTTGGATCCAGGGACGAACACCGGGGAGCTGTTTTTT; CDR3aa: CASSLDPGTNTGELFF
abundance: many; v_gene: TRBV11-2; j_gene: TRBJ2-1; d_gene: TRBD2; CDR3nt: TGTGCCAGCAGCTTAGGACTAGCGGGAGGGGGGAATGAGCAGTTCTTC; CDR3aa: CASSLGLAGGGNEQFF
abundance: many; v_gene: TRBV5-8; j_gene: TRBJ2-3; d_gene: TRBD2; CDR3nt: TGTGCCAGCAGCTTGGATCGAGCGGGAGGGCTTTCAGATACGCAGTATTTT; CDR3aa: CASSLDRAGGLSDTQYF
abundance: NA; v_gene: TRBV30; j_gene: TRBJ1-2; d_gene: NA; CDR3nt: TGTGCCCGGAGTGGAACAGGGAGGAACTATGGCTACACCTTC; CDR3aa: CARSGTGRNYGYTF
abundance: many; v_gene: TRBV7-2; j_gene: TRBJ1-6; d_gene: TRBD1; CDR3nt: TGTGCCAGCAGCGTGGGACAGGGTTACTCACCCCTCCACTTT; CDR3aa: CASSVGQGYSPLHF
abundance: many; v_gene: TRBV7-8; j_gene: TRBJ2-3; d_gene: NA; CDR3nt: TGTGCCAGCAGCTTACAGGGGGATACGCAGTATTTT; CDR3aa: CASSLQGDTQYF
abundance: many; v_gene: TRBV6-4; j_gene: TRBJ2-5; d_gene: TRBD1; CDR3nt: TGTGCCAGCAGTGACCTGGGACAGGGCCAAGAGACCCAGTACTTC; CDR3aa: CASSDLGQGQETQYF
abundance: many; v_gene: TRBV6-2/TRBV6-3; j_gene: TRBJ2-7; d_gene: NA; CDR3nt: TGTGCCAGCAGTTACGTCGGACGCTCCTACGAGCAGTACTTC; CDR3aa: CASSYVGRSYEQYF
abundance: NA; v_gene: TRBV30; j_gene: TRBJ2-7; d_gene: NA; CDR3nt: TGCGCCTGGAGTGTAAGTTTGGCCGGGACAAAAAAAACCTTTAGACGGCACTTC; CDR3aa: CAWSVSLAGTKKTFRRHF
abundance: NA; v_gene: TRBV19; j_gene: TRBJ1-4; d_gene: NA; CDR3nt: TGTACCAGTAGTATTGAAGCCAGGGGAGCTAATGAAAAACTGTTTTTT; CDR3aa: CTSSIEARGANEKLFF
abundance: many; v_gene: TRBV18; j_gene: TRBJ2-7; d_gene: NA; CDR3nt: TGTGCCAGCTCACTCTATATGCCGGGACAACTCTACGAGCAGTACTTC; CDR3aa: CASSLYMPGQLYEQYF
abundance: many; v_gene: TRBV29-1; j_gene: TRBJ1-2; d_gene: NA; CDR3nt: TGCAGCGTTGAAGACTCGACAGACACCCGGGGCTACACCTTC; CDR3aa: CSVEDSTDTRGYTF
abundance: many; v_gene: TRBV5-1; j_gene: TRBJ2-1; d_gene: TRBD2; CDR3nt: TGCGCCAGCGGACTGGGACTAGCTAACAATGAGCAGTTCTTC; CDR3aa: CASGLGLANNEQFF
abundance: NA; v_gene: TRBV20-1; j_gene: TRBJ1-1; d_gene: NA; CDR3nt: TGCAGTGCTACGACAGGATGGAACACTGAAGCTTTCTTT; CDR3aa: CSATTGWNTEAFF
abundance: many; v_gene: TRBV2; j_gene: TRBJ2-3; d_gene: TRBD2; CDR3nt: TGTGCCAGCAGTGGATTACTAGCGGGAAAGGGGGCTGGCACAGATACGCAGTATTTT; CDR3aa: CASSGLLAGKGAGTDTQYF
abundance: NA; v_gene: TRBV11-2; j_gene: TRBJ2-7; d_gene: TRBD1; CDR3nt: TGTGCCTGCAGCCAGACAGGGGCCTCCTCCTACGAGCAGTACTTC; CDR3aa: CACSQTGASSYEQYF
abundance: few; v_gene: TRBV2; j_gene: TRBJ2-1; d_gene: TRBD2; CDR3nt: TGTGCCAGCAGTGAAGGGCTAGCGGGAGGGGGTGAGCAGTTCTTC; CDR3aa: CASSEGLAGGGEQFF
abundance: many; v_gene: TRBV10-2; j_gene: TRBJ2-1; d_gene: NA; CDR3nt: TGCGCCAGCAGCGGGTCGGTGGCGGGCGAGCAGTTCTTC; CDR3aa: CASSGSVAGEQFF
abundance: NA; v_gene: TRBV30; j_gene: TRBJ2-1; d_gene: TRBD1; CDR3nt: TGTGCCTGGACCTCGACAGGGGCCAGGGTCTACAATGAGCAGTTCTTC; CDR3aa: CAWTSTGARVYNEQFF
abundance: many; v_gene: TRBV2; j_gene: TRBJ2-3; d_gene: NA; CDR3nt: TGTGCCAGCAGTGAAGACAGGGCGTATGGAGATACGCAGTATTTT; CDR3aa: CASSEDRAYGDTQYF
abundance: NA; v_gene: TRBV15; j_gene: TRBJ1-3; d_gene: NA; CDR3nt: TGTGCCACCCCCCCCAGGGGAGGCTCTGGAAACACCATATATTTT; CDR3aa: CATPPRGGSGNTIYF
abundance: NA; v_gene: TRBV15; j_gene: TRBJ1-5; d_gene: TRBD1; CDR3nt: TGTAGCACCGGGACAGGAGGAAATCAGCCCCAGCATTTT; CDR3aa: CSTGTGGNQPQHF
abundance: few; v_gene: TRBV28; j_gene: TRBJ1-2; d_gene: TRBD1; CDR3nt: TGTGCCAGCAGACAGGGGTATGGCTACACCTTC; CDR3aa: CASRQGYGYTF
abundance: many; v_gene: TRBV20-1; j_gene: TRBJ2-1; d_gene: TRBD2; CDR3nt: TGCAGTGCTAGGGTCCCGGGGGGAGGGCGCTACAATGAGCAGTTCTTC; CDR3aa: CSARVPGGGRYNEQFF
abundance: many; v_gene: TRBV2; j_gene: TRBJ2-2; d_gene: NA; CDR3nt: TGTGCCAGCAGTGAGACACAGGCGAACACCGGGGAGCTGTTTTTT; CDR3aa: CASSETQANTGELFF
abundance: many; v_gene: TRBV14; j_gene: TRBJ2-3; d_gene: NA; CDR3nt: TGTGCCAGCAGCCAAGTAGGAGCGGGAGATACGCAGTATTTT; CDR3aa: CASSQVGAGDTQYF
abundance: many; v_gene: TRBV12-3/TRBV12-4; j_gene: TRBJ2-5; d_gene: NA; CDR3nt: TGTGCCAGCAGTTTAGAGGGGGAAGTCAAGGAGACCCAGTACTTC; CDR3aa: CASSLEGEVKETQYF
abundance: many; v_gene: TRBV20-1; j_gene: TRBJ2-5; d_gene: NA; CDR3nt: TGCAGTGCTAGATATCGGAGTCCTGGGGGACGAGAGACCCAGTACTTC; CDR3aa: CSARYRSPGGRETQYF
abundance: once; v_gene: TRBV2; j_gene: TRBJ2-4; d_gene: NA; CDR3nt: TGTGCCAGCAGTCGACAGGGGAGGGGGGACATTCAGTACTTC; CDR3aa: CASSRQGRGDIQYF
abundance: many; v_gene: TRBV30; j_gene: TRBJ1-6; d_gene: TRBD1; CDR3nt: TGTGCCTGGAGAAGGCGGGACAGTAATTCACCCCTCCACTTT; CDR3aa: CAWRRRDSNSPLHF
abundance: NA; v_gene: TRBV30; j_gene: TRBJ1-4; d_gene: NA; CDR3nt: TGTGCCTGGAGTGGACCCCACGGACCTAATGAAAAACTGTTTTTT; CDR3aa: CAWSGPHGPNEKLFF
abundance: many; v_gene: TRBV11-2; j_gene: TRBJ2-7; d_gene: TRBD2; CDR3nt: TGTGCCAGCAGCCTATCTCCTCTAGCGGGTTCCTTCTACGAGCAGTACTTC; CDR3aa: CASSLSPLAGSFYEQYF